The subject of this entry is one T cell receptor (beta chain). Its specificity is unknown. This entry is derived from a study of cytomegalovirus exposure and HLA in healthy donors. Study-level information: Findings of an earlier analysis included over 95 million unique TCR beta sequences from 190 million or so T cells. Study results and caveats: Beyond CMV serostatus, there was no information to go on about immune exposure. High sensitivity and specificity were reportedly achieved when the classifier diagnosed cytomegalovirus status.

This PCR relied on a set of 60 Vbeta primers and 13 Jbeta primers. Produced via immunoSEQ multiplex PCR; TCRdb's table is partial and in-frame only. The sample carries fewer than 250,000 clones, roughly four fifths recorded once. With 6 bases removed from V and 1 base from J, the gap between germline ends came to 15 bases. There are 15 residues in the CDR3. The germline CDR1 and CDR2 sequences are KGHSH and LQKENI. The TCR originated in a young woman in good health and CMV-seropositive. The gene calls are TRBV18 and TRBJ1-1, with D perhaps TRBD1 (6 bases). The sequenced sample was PBMCs. CDR3 in DNA: TGTGCCAGCTCGCCTACTATGGGACAGAACACTGAAGCTTTCTTT. Its protein product is CASSPTMGQNTEAFF. The complete variable domain, with remaining parts taken from reference TRBV18 and TRBJ1-1, reads NAGVMQNPRHLVRRRGQEARLRCSPMKGHSHVYWYRQLPEEGLKFMVYLQKENIIDESGMPKERFSAEFPKEGPSILRIQQVVRGDSAAYFCASSPTMGQNTEAFFGQGTRLTVV.